This TCR beta chain was captured in a study of T-cell memory formation after mild COVID-19. About the research overall: Most TCR clusters belonged to a single donor.

Overall study findings and caveats: Prior to infection, memory already included some responding clones, suggesting cross-reactive memory joined.

Barcoded TCR alpha and TCR beta cDNA libraries with UMIs came from 5'RACE using constant-segment primers. TCRdb re-analysed the 5' RACE reads in MiXCR, keeping a single row per CDR3 protein. The sample lists about 58,000 distinct CDR3 sequences, roughly 25% seen once, with more than 40% in the top ten. This CDR3 has 11 amino acids. V lost 5 bases and J 8 bases, leaving 7 bases between the germline ends. This clonotype was seen more than once but under ten times. What it recognizes is unknown. Sequenced sample: PBMCs or a T cell subset sorted from them (not recorded which). This chain connects TRBV23-1 to TRBJ2-1, with a weak D call TRBD1 (6 bases). TRBV23-1 is marked as an open reading frame, function uncertain. This clonotype was sampled from a man aged 18-30 years who had mild COVID-19 (a few samples of this study predate the infection). Cell type and time point are not known. The CDR3 DNA reads TGCGCCAGCAGTAACAGGGATGAGCAGTTCTTC. It is translated as CASSNRDEQFF.